The 14 T cell receptor beta chains presented below share a single source sample, sequenced in a study of blood T cell repertoires in COVID-19. Generated by immunoSEQ multiplex PCR, the TCRdb table keeps only in-frame clones and is missing some. The table has 40,000 to 45,000 clones, more than 75% seen once. What was sequenced was peripheral blood. These receptors originate from a man aged 40-50 years with COVID-19, enrolled during active disease.

The J gene is TRBJ1-5, the V gene TRBV20-1; 8 bases align to TRBD1. Germline trimming cut 6 bases from V and 11 bases from J; bases unmatched to any gene: 3. CDR3 length: 10 residues. Germline V gives CDR1 DFQATT, CDR2 SNEGSKA (reference sequence). The CDR3: CSAGGQAQHF. The CDR3, as DNA: TGCAGTGCAGGGGGACAGGCCCAGCATTTT.

The chain links TRBV5-1 to TRBJ1-1; 8 nucleotides match TRBD1. Germline V gene sequence: CDR1 SGHRS, CDR2 YFSETQ. The CDR3 runs 14 residues. With V trimmed by 3 bases and J by 2 bases, 3 bases remained unmatched. CDR3 residues: CASSWGQANTEAFF. The CDR3 DNA sequence: TGCGCCAGCAGCTGGGGACAGGCCAACACTGAAGCTTTCTTT.

This rearrangement joins TRBV7-2 to TRBJ1-5; TRBD1 aligns across 8 bases. The junction had 7 bases not matched to a gene; V was cut back by 5 bases and J by 4 bases. CDR1 SGHTA and CDR2 FQGNSA come from the germline V gene. This CDR3 region has 15 residues. The CDR3 nucleotides read TGTGCCAGCAGCCCCGGACAGGGCAAGAATCAGCCCCAGCATTTT. This codes for CASSPGQGKNQPQHF.

V gene TRBV19 combines with J gene TRBJ1-4; D is perhaps TRBD1 (5 bases). With 1 base removed from V and 2 bases from J, the gap between germline ends came to 8 bases. This CDR3 is 15 amino acids long. Per germline, CDR1 LNHDA and CDR2 SQIVND (reference sequence). The CDR3 here is CASSIAGETNEKLFF. The CDR3 bases are TGTGCCAGTAGTATAGCGGGGGAGACTAATGAAAAACTGTTTTTT.

The chain carries TRBV25-1 and TRBJ1-1, with 7 bases matching TRBD1. CDR1 MGHDK and CDR2 SYGVNS come from the germline V gene. Germline trimming cut 6 bases from V and 1 base from J; bases unmatched to any gene: 5. The CDR3 sequence is 14 residues long. The CDR3 sequence is CASRATGRNTEAFF. CDR3 nucleotides: TGTGCCAGCAGGGCGACAGGGAGGAACACTGAAGCTTTCTTT.

The V and J genes are TRBV12-2 and TRBJ2-6; the tabulated D call, TRBD1, remains unverified against the DNA. TRBV12-2 corresponds to a pseudogene. This CDR3 contains 17 residues. The CDR3 reads CASRLADSGSGANVLTF. The CDR3 DNA sequence: TGTGCAAGTCGCTTAGCGGATTCAGGCTCTGGGGCCAACGTCCTGACTTTC.

This chain links TRBV7-9 with TRBJ2-7; D is possibly TRBD1 (6 bases). Germline V gene lookup returns CDR1 SEHNR and CDR2 FQNEAQ (reference sequence). The length of the CDR3 is 15 residues. The V gene lost 4 bases and the J gene lost 1 base, with 14 bases spanning the gap. The CDR3 DNA follows: TGTGCCAGCAGCTCTCCGGGACATTCATCCTACGAGCAGTACTTC. Translation: CASSSPGHSSYEQYF. The full variable domain, its missing parts supplied by reference TRBV7-9 and TRBJ2-7, is DTGVSQNPRHKITKRGQNVTFRCDPISEHNRLYWYRQTLGQGPEFLTYFQNEAQLEKSRLLSDRFSAERPKGSFSTLEIQRTEQGDSAMYLCASSSPGHSSYEQYFGPGTRLTVT.

The chain combines TRBV6-6 with TRBJ1-2; 10 nucleotides agree with TRBD1. Germline CDR1 reads MNHNY; CDR2 reads SVGAGI (reference sequence). The CDR3 extends over 16 amino acids. Trimming removed 0 bases from V and 7 bases from J; junction bases left unmatched: 8. The CDR3 reads CASSYSAVRDRGGYTF. The CDR3 bases are TGTGCCAGCAGTTACTCGGCAGTAAGGGACAGGGGTGGCTACACCTTC.

This sequence joins TRBV11-1 and TRBJ2-5, with 10 bases identical to TRBD1. J lost 3 bases, V lost 5 bases, and 3 bases had no gene match. The CDR3 consists of 14 residues. CDR1 is SGHAT and CDR2 is FQDESV in the germline V gene (reference sequence). CDR3 amino acids: CASSPGQGEETQYF. CDR3 DNA: TGTGCCAGCAGCCCCGGACAGGGGGAAGAGACCCAGTACTTC.

The J gene is TRBJ1-1, the V gene TRBV28, with D unclear. V lost 3 bases and J lost 5, with 7 bases in between. There are 12 residues in the CDR3. Per the germline V gene, CDR1 is MDHEN and CDR2 is SYDVKM. The CDR3 reads CASSLAVTEAFF. The CDR3 nucleotides are TGTGCCAGCAGTTTGGCTGTAACTGAAGCTTTCTTT.

This clone was counted only a few times. This chain uses TRBV5-6 with TRBJ2-1, with D perhaps matching TRBD2 (6 bases). With 0 bases removed from V and 5 bases from J, the gap between germline ends came to 15 bases. Germline-derived CDR1 and CDR2 are SGHDT and YYEEEE. The CDR3 sequence is 16 residues long. The CDR3 loop reads CASSLAGRGPNNEQFF. The CDR3 DNA follows: TGTGCCAGCAGCTTGGCGGGGCGGGGTCCCAACAATGAGCAGTTCTTC.

The gene calls are TRBV7-6 and TRBJ2-5; 9 positions agree with TRBD1. This CDR3 has 14 amino acids. With V trimmed by 3 bases and J by 5 bases, 4 bases remained unmatched. Germline V lookup: CDR1 SGHVS, CDR2 FNYEAQ. CDR3 sequence (DNA): TGTGCCAGCAGCTTGGGGACAGGGATCGAGACCCAGTACTTC. The encoded protein is CASSLGTGIETQYF.

This clone showed up just once. This sequence joins TRBV28 and TRBJ2-5, with 7 bases aligning to TRBD1. The CDR3 is 14 amino acids. V shed 5 bases and J 2 bases; nucleotides not matched to a gene: 5. CDR1 is MDHEN and CDR2 is SYDVKM in the germline V gene. This CDR3 reads CASSPDRRQETQYF. The CDR3 DNA sequence: TGTGCCAGCAGTCCGGACAGGAGACAAGAGACCCAGTACTTC.

The V call is TRBV5-1, the J call TRBJ2-5; tentative D call: TRBD2 (5 bases). CDR3 length: 15 residues. The germline V gene encodes CDR1 SGHRS and CDR2 YFSETQ. V lost 3 bases and J lost 7, with 19 bases in between. CDR3 coding DNA: TGCGCCAGCAGCTCAACGTCAGGCCCCGGGGTGACCCAGTACTTC. Amino acid sequence: CASSSTSGPGVTQYF.